This T cell receptor (beta chain) was profiled in a study of naive and memory T cell subsets. After CD4 positive bead selection, the CD4-negative fraction gave CD8 T cells. Study findings and constraints: No ground truth validated the naive and memory repertoire findings. Over 95% of naive TCR sequences appeared only once after error correction, unlike memory subsets.

The germline V gene has CDR1 SGHDN and CDR2 FVKESK. Trimming took 0 bases from V and 9 from J, leaving 15 bases between them. This CDR3 is built from 16 residues. The beta constant-region primer was an equimolar mix of two oligonucleotides covering TRBC1 and TRBC2. MiXCR, run by TCRdb on the UMI-ligation and nested PCR reads, gives a single entry per CDR3 protein. Here the sample spans about 150,000 distinct CDR3 sequences, over 15% being singletons. Concerning this clonotype: Its antigen is currently unknown.

The clonotype comes from a human donor in good health. The sequenced sample consisted of naive CD4+ T cells from blood. J is TRBJ1-6 and V is TRBV14; no firm D call. CDR3 in DNA: TGTGCCAGCAGCCAAGATCTGATAGGGCCGGGTTCACCCCTCCACTTT. Its translation: CASSQDLIGPGSPLHF.